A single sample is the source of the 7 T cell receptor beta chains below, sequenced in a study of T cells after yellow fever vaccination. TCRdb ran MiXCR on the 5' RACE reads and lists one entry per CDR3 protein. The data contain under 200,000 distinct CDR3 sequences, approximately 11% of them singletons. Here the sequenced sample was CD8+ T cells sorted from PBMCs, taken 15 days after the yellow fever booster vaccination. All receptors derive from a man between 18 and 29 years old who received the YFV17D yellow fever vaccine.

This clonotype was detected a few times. In DNA, the CDR3 is TGTGCCAGCAGCACGGACAGGGGAGAGACCCAGTACTTC. Protein product: CASSTDRGETQYF. V is TRBV12-3 or TRBV12-4 and J is TRBJ2-5, with 9 bases that match TRBD1. V shed 6 bases and J 4 bases; nucleotides not matched to a gene: 3. This CDR3 is built from 13 residues.

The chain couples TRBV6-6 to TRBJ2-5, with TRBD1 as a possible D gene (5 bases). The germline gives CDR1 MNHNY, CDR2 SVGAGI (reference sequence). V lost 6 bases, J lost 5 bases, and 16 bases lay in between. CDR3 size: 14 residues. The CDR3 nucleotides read TGTGCCAGCAGACCACTTCCAGGGTCTGAGACCCAGTACTTC. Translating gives CASRPLPGSETQYF.

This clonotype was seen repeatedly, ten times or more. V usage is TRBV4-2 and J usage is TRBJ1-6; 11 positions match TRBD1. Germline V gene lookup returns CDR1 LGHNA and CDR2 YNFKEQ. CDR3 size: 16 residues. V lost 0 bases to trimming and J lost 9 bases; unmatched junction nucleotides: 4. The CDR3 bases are TGTGCCAGCAGCCAAGATCGGGGGACAGGGGGTTCACCCCTCCACTTT. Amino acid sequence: CASSQDRGTGGSPLHF.

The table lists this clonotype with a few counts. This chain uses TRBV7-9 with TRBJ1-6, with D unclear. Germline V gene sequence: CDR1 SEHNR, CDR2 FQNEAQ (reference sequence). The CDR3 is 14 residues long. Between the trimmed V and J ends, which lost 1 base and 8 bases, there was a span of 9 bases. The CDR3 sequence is CASSLGGFHSPLHF. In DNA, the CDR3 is TGTGCCAGCAGCTTAGGCGGTTTCCATTCACCCCTCCACTTT.

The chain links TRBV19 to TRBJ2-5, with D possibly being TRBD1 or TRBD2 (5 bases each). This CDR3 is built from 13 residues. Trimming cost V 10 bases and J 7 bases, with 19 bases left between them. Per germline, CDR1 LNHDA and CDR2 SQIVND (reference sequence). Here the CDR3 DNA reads TGTGCCAACCGACCGGGACCGCGTGGGACCCAGTACTTC. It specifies CANRPGPRGTQYF.

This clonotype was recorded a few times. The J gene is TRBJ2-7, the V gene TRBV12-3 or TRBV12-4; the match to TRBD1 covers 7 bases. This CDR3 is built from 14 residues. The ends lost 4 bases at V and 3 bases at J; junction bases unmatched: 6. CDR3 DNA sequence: TGTGCCAGCAGTTCCAACGACAGGGACTACGAGCAGTACGTC. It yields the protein CASSSNDRDYEQYV.

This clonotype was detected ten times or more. The CDR3 here is CASSGGGEQYF. The CDR3 region has the DNA TGCGCCAGCAGTGGAGGTGGCGAGCAGTACTTC. The V gene is TRBV4-1, the J gene TRBJ2-7; D is perhaps TRBD2 (5 bases). The CDR3 runs 11 residues. Germline V gives CDR1 MGHRA, CDR2 YSYEKL. Trimming pared 6 bases from V and 6 bases from J, leaving 9 bases between.